This is a list of T cell receptor beta chains from one sample in a study of shared clonotypes between healthy human individuals. The repertoire was sequenced with immunoSEQ multiplex PCR; TCRdb's copy has only in-frame clones and lacks some. The sample holds under 2,500,000 clones, more than 90% seen once. The sequencing input was naive CD4+ T cells sorted from blood. The receptor set was obtained from a man between 18 and 35 years old in good health. Both conserved end residues are part of each CDR3. A D gene is named only where the DNA matches it firmly. Expanded clones are given a class, and other clones once, few, many or no size at all.

V: TRBV11-2
J: TRBJ2-1
size: -
D: -
DNA: TGTGCCAGCAGCCCGACCTACAATGAGCAGTTCTTC
CDR3: CASSPTYNEQFF

V: TRBV7-9
J: TRBJ1-1
size: -
D: TRBD1
DNA: TGTGCCAGCAGCCAGATTACCGGGACAGGGGACACTGAAGCTTTCTTT
CDR3: CASSQITGTGDTEAFF

V: TRBV7-2
J: TRBJ2-7
size: -
D: TRBD2
DNA: TGTGCCAGTAAACTTTCCTCCGGGACTAGATCCTACGAGCAGTACTTC
CDR3: CASKLSSGTRSYEQYF

V: TRBV2
J: TRBJ1-2
size: -
D: -
DNA: TGTGCCAGCCTAAAAGGGGCGGCTGGCTACACCTTC
CDR3: CASLKGAAGYTF

V: TRBV28
J: TRBJ2-2
size: -
D: TRBD2
DNA: TGTGCCAGCAGTTCACCGGGACTAGCGGGGGACATGAACACCGGGGAGCTGTTTTTT
CDR3: CASSSPGLAGDMNTGELFF

V: TRBV7-9
J: TRBJ1-1
size: -
D: -
DNA: TGTGCCAGCAGCTTAGCCCCAGGGCATAACGCTGAAGCTTTCTTT
CDR3: CASSLAPGHNAEAFF

V: TRBV28
J: TRBJ2-7
size: once
D: -
DNA: TGTGCCAGCAGTTTGTCCCGGATCCTTTCCTACGAGCAGTACTTC
CDR3: CASSLSRILSYEQYF

V: TRBV9
J: TRBJ1-3
size: -
D: -
DNA: TGTGCCAGCAGCCCACAGCAGGGCTCGAAAGGAAACACCATATATTTT
CDR3: CASSPQQGSKGNTIYF

V: TRBV11-2
J: TRBJ1-2
size: -
D: -
DNA: TGTGCCAGCAGCTTAGGGTCCGGGCAGGGTCACTATGGCTACACCTTC
CDR3: CASSLGSGQGHYGYTF

V: TRBV6-1
J: TRBJ1-6
size: -
D: -
DNA: TGTGCCAGCAGGGGAACAGAATCGTGGTCACCCCTCCACTTT
CDR3: CASRGTESWSPLHF

V: TRBV6-5
J: TRBJ1-1
size: once
D: -
DNA: TGTGCCAGCAGCTGGGGGGAGAGGAACACTGAAGCTTTCTTT
CDR3: CASSWGERNTEAFF

V: TRBV28
J: TRBJ2-3
size: -
D: -
DNA: TGTGCCAGCAGTTCCCAGGGCAGACAGGCTTCTAGCACAGATACGCAGTATTTT
CDR3: CASSSQGRQASSTDTQYF

V: TRBV10-3
J: TRBJ2-3
size: -
D: -
DNA: TGTGCCATCAGTGAGTCGGGGGGGCCGGGTAGCACAGATACGCAGTATTTT
CDR3: CAISESGGPGSTDTQYF

V: TRBV5-1
J: TRBJ2-3
size: -
D: -
DNA: TGCGCCAGGACTTCAGGGATAGAGTCAGATACGCAGTATTTT
CDR3: CARTSGIESDTQYF

V: TRBV18
J: TRBJ1-1
size: once
D: -
DNA: TGTGCCAGCTCACCACAAGGGGGGCCGAACACTGAAGCTTTCTTT
CDR3: CASSPQGGPNTEAFF

V: TRBV5-6
J: TRBJ2-3
size: -
D: TRBD2
DNA: TGTGCCAGCAGCTTCGGCAGAGCGGGGCGGACAGATACGCAGTATTTT
CDR3: CASSFGRAGRTDTQYF

V: TRBV11-3
J: TRBJ2-5
size: -
D: TRBD2
DNA: TGTGCCAGCAGCCCGGGACTAGCGGGAGAGGGAGAGACCCAGTACTTC
CDR3: CASSPGLAGEGETQYF

V: TRBV10-1
J: TRBJ2-7
size: -
D: -
DNA: TGCGCCAGCAGTGATTCAAAAAACTCCTACGAGCAGTACTTC
CDR3: CASSDSKNSYEQYF

V: TRBV5-1
J: TRBJ1-2
size: -
D: -
DNA: TGCGCCAGCAGCTTATGGACAGAGAAGGGCTACACCTTC
CDR3: CASSLWTEKGYTF

V: TRBV7-9
J: TRBJ1-6
size: -
D: -
DNA: TGTGCCAGCAGCTTCAGGGGAGGTTCACCCCTCCACTTT
CDR3: CASSFRGGSPLHF

V: TRBV9
J: TRBJ2-7
size: -
D: TRBD2
DNA: TGTGCCAGCAGCGTAGGGTTAATACAGGGACTAGGTGGCGAGCAGTACTTC
CDR3: CASSVGLIQGLGGEQYF

V: TRBV5-1
J: TRBJ1-4
size: -
D: -
DNA: TGCGCCAGCCGGAGGGCTGCCGACGAAAAACTGTTTTTT
CDR3: CASRRAADEKLFF

V: TRBV12-5
J: TRBJ1-1
size: -
D: -
DNA: TGTGCTAGTGGTTTGGTAGGCACTGGAGAACCTACTGAAGCTTTCTTT
CDR3: CASGLVGTGEPTEAFF

V: TRBV6-1
J: TRBJ2-7
size: -
D: TRBD1
DNA: TGTGCCAGCAACGTGGACAGGGGGGGCTCCTACGAGCAGTACTTC
CDR3: CASNVDRGGSYEQYF

V: TRBV27
J: TRBJ1-6
size: -
D: -
DNA: TGTGCCAGCAGTTTATCTTTCGACCTTAGATCACCCCTCCACTTT
CDR3: CASSLSFDLRSPLHF

V: TRBV11-2
J: TRBJ1-6
size: -
D: -
DNA: TGTGCCAGCAGATTGGGAGGGGGAGGAGGATGGAATTCACCCCTCCACTTT
CDR3: CASRLGGGGGWNSPLHF

V: TRBV5-6
J: TRBJ2-3
size: -
D: -
DNA: TGTGCCAGCAGCTTGGGTCTGGGCGGGGTATCCACAGATACGCAGTATTTT
CDR3: CASSLGLGGVSTDTQYF

V: TRBV9
J: TRBJ1-6
size: -
D: -
DNA: TGTGCCAGCAGCGTAGACTCGGGGGTGTATAATTCACCCCTCCACTTT
CDR3: CASSVDSGVYNSPLHF

V: TRBV2
J: TRBJ1-5
size: once
D: -
DNA: TGTGCCAGCAGCGAAACTTCTTGGTATAGCAATCAGCCCCAGCATTTT
CDR3: CASSETSWYSNQPQHF